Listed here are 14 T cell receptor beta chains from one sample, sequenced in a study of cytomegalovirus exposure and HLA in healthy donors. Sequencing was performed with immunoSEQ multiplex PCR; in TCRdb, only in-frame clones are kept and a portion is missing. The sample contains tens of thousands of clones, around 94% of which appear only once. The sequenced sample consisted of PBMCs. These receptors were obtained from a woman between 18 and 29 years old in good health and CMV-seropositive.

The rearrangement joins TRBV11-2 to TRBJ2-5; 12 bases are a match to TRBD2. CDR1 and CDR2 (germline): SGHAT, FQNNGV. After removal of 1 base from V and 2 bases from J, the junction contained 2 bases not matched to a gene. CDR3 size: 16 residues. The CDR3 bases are TGTGCCAGCAGCTTAGGACTAGCGGGAGCTCAAGAGACCCAGTACTTC. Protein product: CASSLGLAGAQETQYF.

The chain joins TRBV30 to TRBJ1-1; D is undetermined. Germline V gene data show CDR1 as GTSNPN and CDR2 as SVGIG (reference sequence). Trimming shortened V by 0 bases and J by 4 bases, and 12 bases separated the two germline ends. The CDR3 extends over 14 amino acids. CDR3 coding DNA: TGTGCCTGGAGTGTGACTCAGCTTCCCACTGAAGCTTTCTTT. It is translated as CAWSVTQLPTEAFF. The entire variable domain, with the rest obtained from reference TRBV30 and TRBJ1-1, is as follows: SQTIHQWPATLVQPVGSPLSLECTVEGTSNPNLYWYRQAAGRGLQLLFYSVGIGQISSEVPQNLSASRPQDRQFILSSKKLLLSDSGFYLCAWSVTQLPTEAFFGQGTRLTVV.

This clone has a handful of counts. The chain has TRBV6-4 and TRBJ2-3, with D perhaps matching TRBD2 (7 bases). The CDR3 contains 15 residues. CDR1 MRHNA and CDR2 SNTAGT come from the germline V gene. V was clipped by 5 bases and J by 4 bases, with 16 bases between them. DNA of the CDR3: TGTGCCAGCAGTAGCGGGGACAAAGGATCAGATACGCAGTATTTT. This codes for CASSSGDKGSDTQYF.

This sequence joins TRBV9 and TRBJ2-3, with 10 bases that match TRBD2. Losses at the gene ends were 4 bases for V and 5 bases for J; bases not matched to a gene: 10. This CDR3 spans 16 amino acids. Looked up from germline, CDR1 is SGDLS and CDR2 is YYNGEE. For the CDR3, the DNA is TGTGCCAGCAGCCCCCGGACTAGCGGAATTGGAGATACGCAGTATTTT. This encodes CASSPRTSGIGDTQYF.

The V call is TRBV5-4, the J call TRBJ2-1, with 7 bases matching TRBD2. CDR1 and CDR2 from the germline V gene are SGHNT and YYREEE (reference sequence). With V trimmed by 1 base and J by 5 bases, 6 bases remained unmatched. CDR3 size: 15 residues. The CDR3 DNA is TGTGCCAGCAGCTTGTTCGCGGGGGTAAACAATGAGCAGTTCTTC. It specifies CASSLFAGVNNEQFF.

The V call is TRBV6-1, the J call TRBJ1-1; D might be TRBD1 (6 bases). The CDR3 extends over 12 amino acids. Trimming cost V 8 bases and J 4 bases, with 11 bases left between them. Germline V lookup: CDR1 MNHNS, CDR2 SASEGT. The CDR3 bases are TGTGCCAGCTTGCAGGGGAGCACTGAAGCTTTCTTT. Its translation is CASLQGSTEAFF.

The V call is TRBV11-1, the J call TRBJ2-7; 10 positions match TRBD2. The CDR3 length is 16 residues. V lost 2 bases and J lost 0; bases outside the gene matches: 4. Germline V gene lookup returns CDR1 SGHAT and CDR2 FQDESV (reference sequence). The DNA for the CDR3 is TGTGCCAGCAGCTTACTCGGGACTAGCGTCTCCTACGAGCAGTACTTC. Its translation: CASSLLGTSVSYEQYF.

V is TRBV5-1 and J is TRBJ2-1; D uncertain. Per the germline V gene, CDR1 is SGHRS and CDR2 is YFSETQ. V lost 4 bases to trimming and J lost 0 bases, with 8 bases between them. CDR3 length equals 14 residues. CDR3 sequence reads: CASSLELSYNEQFF. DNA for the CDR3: TGCGCCAGCAGCCTGGAACTCTCCTACAATGAGCAGTTCTTC. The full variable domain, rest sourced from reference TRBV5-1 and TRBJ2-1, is KAGVTQTPRYLIKTRGQQVTLSCSPISGHRSVSWYQQTPGQGLQFLFEYFSETQRNKGNFPGRFSGRQFSNSRSEMNVSTLELGDSALYLCASSLELSYNEQFFGPGTRLTVL.

CDR3 in amino acids: CASSELQVNTEAFF. The CDR3 DNA reads as TGTGCCAGCAGTGAATTACAGGTGAACACTGAAGCTTTCTTT. The chain recombines TRBV6-1 with TRBJ1-1; the D gene is possibly TRBD1 (5 bases). The germline CDR1 and CDR2 sequences are MNHNS and SASEGT. This CDR3 is 14 amino acids long. Deletions cut 2 bases from V and 0 bases from J, with 7 bases between.

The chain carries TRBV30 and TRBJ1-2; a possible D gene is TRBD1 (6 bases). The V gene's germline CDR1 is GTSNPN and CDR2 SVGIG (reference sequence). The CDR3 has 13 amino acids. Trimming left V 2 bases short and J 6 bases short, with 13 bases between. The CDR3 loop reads CAWSTGWADGYTF. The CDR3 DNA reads TGTGCCTGGAGTACAGGGTGGGCGGATGGCTACACCTTC.

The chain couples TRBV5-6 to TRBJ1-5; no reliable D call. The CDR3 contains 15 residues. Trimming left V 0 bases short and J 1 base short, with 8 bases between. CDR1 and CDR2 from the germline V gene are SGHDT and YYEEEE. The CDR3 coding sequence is TGTGCCAGCAGCTTGGGAGGGATCAGCAATCAGCCCCAGCATTTT. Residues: CASSLGGISNQPQHF.

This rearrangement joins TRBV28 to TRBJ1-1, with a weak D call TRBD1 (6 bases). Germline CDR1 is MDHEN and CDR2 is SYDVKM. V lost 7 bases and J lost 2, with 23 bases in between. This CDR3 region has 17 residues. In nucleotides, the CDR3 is TGTGCCAGCACCCTTAGGGGACGTAGGACAGCCAACACTGAAGCTTTCTTT. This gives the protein CASTLRGRRTANTEAFF.

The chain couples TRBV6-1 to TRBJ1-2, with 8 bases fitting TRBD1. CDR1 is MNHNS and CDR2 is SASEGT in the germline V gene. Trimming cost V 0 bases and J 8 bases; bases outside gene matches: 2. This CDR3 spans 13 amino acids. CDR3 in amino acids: CASSEARDRGYTF. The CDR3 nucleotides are TGTGCCAGCAGTGAAGCCCGGGACAGGGGCTACACCTTC.

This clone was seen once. DNA for the CDR3: TGTGCCAGCAGCTTGACAGGGGGCAGGGAGACCCAGTACTTC. Translation: CASSLTGGRETQYF. The rearrangement links TRBV7-8 to TRBJ2-5; TRBD1 matches at 10 bases. With V trimmed by 3 bases and J by 5 bases, 3 bases remained unmatched. Germline V gene lookup returns CDR1 SGHVS and CDR2 FQNEAQ. CDR3 size: 14 residues. The full variable domain, its missing parts supplied by reference TRBV7-8 and TRBJ2-5, is GAGVSQSPRYKVAKRGQDVALRCDPISGHVSLFWYQQALGQGPEFLTYFQNEAQLDKSGLPSDRFFAERPEGSVSTLKIQRTQQEDSAVYLCASSLTGGRETQYFGPGTRLLVL.